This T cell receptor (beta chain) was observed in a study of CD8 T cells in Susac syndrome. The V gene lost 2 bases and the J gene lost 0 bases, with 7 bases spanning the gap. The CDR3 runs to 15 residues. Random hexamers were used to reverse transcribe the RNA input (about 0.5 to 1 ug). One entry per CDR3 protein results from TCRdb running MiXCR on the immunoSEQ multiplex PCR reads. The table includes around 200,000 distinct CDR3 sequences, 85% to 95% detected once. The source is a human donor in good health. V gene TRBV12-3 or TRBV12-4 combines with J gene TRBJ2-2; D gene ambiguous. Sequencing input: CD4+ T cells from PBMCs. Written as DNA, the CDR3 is TGTGCCAGCAGTTTAAACGACGCGAACACCGGGGAGCTGTTTTTT. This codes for CASSLNDANTGELFF.